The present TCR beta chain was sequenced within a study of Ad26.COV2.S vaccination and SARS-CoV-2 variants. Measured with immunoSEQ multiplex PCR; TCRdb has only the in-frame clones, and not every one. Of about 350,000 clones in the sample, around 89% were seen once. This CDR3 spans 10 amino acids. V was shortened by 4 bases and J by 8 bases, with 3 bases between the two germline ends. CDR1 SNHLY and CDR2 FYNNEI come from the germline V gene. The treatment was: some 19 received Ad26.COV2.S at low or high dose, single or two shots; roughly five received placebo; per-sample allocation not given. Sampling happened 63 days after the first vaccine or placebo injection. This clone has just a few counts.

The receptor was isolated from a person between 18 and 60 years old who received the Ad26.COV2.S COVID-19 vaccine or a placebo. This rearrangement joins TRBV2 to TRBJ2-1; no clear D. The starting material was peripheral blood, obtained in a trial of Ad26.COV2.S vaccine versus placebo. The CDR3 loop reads CASSVYEQFF. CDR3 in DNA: TGTGCCAGCAGTGTGTATGAGCAGTTCTTC.